This T cell receptor (beta chain) was sequenced during a study of T-cell reconstitution after alpha-beta-depleted transplantation in children. The study's findings and limits: Reportedly, only several hundred clones from non-depleted graft cells drove alpha-beta T-cell counts at about two months. It was newly produced T cells that mostly accounted for T-cell counts and diversity one year after transplant. Some patients' high day-60 TCRbeta diversity was attributed to recipient cells surviving conditioning.

Germline V gene data show CDR1 as SQVTM and CDR2 as ANQGSEA. CDR3 length: 13 residues. V was cut by 7 bases and J by 5 bases, with 17 bases left in between. Unique molecular identifiers were incorporated during preparation of the TCRbeta library. TCRdb fed the PCR reads into MiXCR, producing one record per CDR3 protein. The table has under 750,000 distinct CDR3 sequences, 20% to 25% seen once. This clonotype was picked up a small number of times. Antigen specificity is unknown. This sequence was found in a boy under two years old who had a stem cell transplant for acute myeloid leukemia, so the T cells may come from the graft donor. The chain recombines TRBV29-1 with TRBJ2-5; D ambiguous. The source was PBMCs, mostly from graft donor cells, collected 360 days after TCRalphabeta/CD19-depleted stem cell transplant. The CDR3 region has the DNA TGCAGCGAGACCGGGCCCGGCAGGGAGACCCAGTACTTC. Amino acids: CSETGPGRETQYF.